This TCR beta chain stems from a study of T-cell reconstitution after alpha-beta-depleted transplantation in children. On this clonotype: As yet, its antigen is unknown.

TCRbeta library preparation incorporated unique molecular identifiers. From the PCR reads, TCRdb called clonotypes with MiXCR, one entry per CDR3 protein. The sample yields 600,000 or so distinct CDR3 sequences, under 30% seen once. V lost 3 bases and J 1 base, leaving 10 bases between the germline ends. The CDR3 totals 14 residues. CDR1 DFQATT and CDR2 SNEGSKA come from the germline V gene (reference sequence). Study-wide results and caveats: The high TCRbeta diversity at day 60 in some patients came from surviving recipient T cells and thymic progenitors. Where alpha-beta T cells came from about two months after transplant was reportedly several hundred expanded graft clones. Newly made T cells mostly supplied T-cell counts and diversity one year after transplant.

The chain carries TRBV20-1 and TRBJ2-1, with a tentative D call TRBD2 (6 bases). The sequences come from PBMCs, mostly from graft donor cells, collected 360 days after TCRalphabeta/CD19-depleted stem cell transplant. The receptor's source is a boy under two years old who had a stem cell transplant for acute myeloid leukemia, so the T cells may come from the graft donor. The CDR3 DNA reads TGCAGTGCTAGCGTAGCGGCATCCTACAATGAGCAGTTCTTC. Amino acid sequence: CSASVAASYNEQFF.